Presented here are 30 T cell receptor beta chains from one specimen sequenced in a study of OX40 agonist ivuxolimab in advanced cancers. Profiled with immunoSEQ multiplex PCR; TCRdb holds only in-frame clones, not every one. The data hold roughly 79,000 clones, with more than 75% observed a single time. The specimen was CD4+ or CD8+ T cells sorted from blood, collected in a trial of the OX40 agonist ivuxolimab. The receptors come from an adult with an advanced solid tumor such as melanoma, head and neck, liver or kidney cancer.

This clone was counted a few times. The chain recombines TRBV5-4 with TRBJ1-2; D perhaps matches TRBD1 (6 bases). The CDR3 is made up of 13 amino acids. V lost 0 bases to trimming and J lost 7 bases, with 10 bases between them. The V gene's germline CDR1 is SGHNT and CDR2 YYREEE (reference sequence). The CDR3, as DNA: TGTGCCAGCAGCTTGGGGACAGTTTCTGGCTACACCTTC. It translates to CASSLGTVSGYTF. The whole variable domain, remainder taken from reference TRBV5-4 and TRBJ1-2, is ETGVTQSPTHLIKTRGQQVTLRCSSQSGHNTVSWYQQALGQGPQFIFQYYREEENGRGNFPPRFSGLQFPNYSSELNVNALELDDSALYLCASSLGTVSGYTFGSGTRLTVV.

This clone is a singleton in its sample. CDR3 protein: CATKTGDNQPQHF. CDR3 nucleotide sequence: TGTGCCACCAAGACAGGGGATAATCAGCCCCAGCATTTT. The chain links TRBV19 to TRBJ1-5; TRBD1 matches at 8 bases. The CDR3 is made up of 13 amino acids. The germline V gene encodes CDR1 LNHDA and CDR2 SQIVND (reference sequence). V dropped 10 bases and J dropped 4; count of bases not matched to a gene: 6.

The chain couples TRBV5-4 to TRBJ1-1; D might be TRBD1 (6 bases). The CDR3 runs to 15 residues. In germline, CDR1 is SGHNT, CDR2 YYREEE (reference sequence). The germline V and J ends were trimmed by 0 bases and 1 base, with 10 bases remaining between them. The CDR3 DNA reads as TGTGCCAGCAGCTTGGCGGCAGGGGCGAACACTGAAGCTTTCTTT. Translating it yields CASSLAAGANTEAFF.

The CDR3 loop reads CASSSNLGSGADTQYF. The DNA of the CDR3 is TGTGCCAGCAGCTCGAACCTCGGGAGTGGGGCAGATACGCAGTATTTT. This chain connects TRBV13 to TRBJ2-3; tentatively, D is TRBD2 (6 bases). The germline V gene encodes CDR1 PRHDT and CDR2 FYEKMQ (reference sequence). The CDR3 is 16 residues long. V lost 4 bases and J 4 bases, leaving 18 bases between the germline ends.

The genes are TRBV5-1 and TRBJ2-1, with D possibly being TRBD1 (5 bases). Germline V gene lookup returns CDR1 SGHRS and CDR2 YFSETQ. This CDR3 comprises 15 residues. V dropped 0 bases and J dropped 2 bases, with 9 bases sitting between them. The CDR3 DNA reads TGCGCCAGCAGCTTGGTTGCAGGGACCTACAATGAGCAGTTCTTC. This sequence encodes CASSLVAGTYNEQFF.

V gene TRBV11-2 combines with J gene TRBJ1-1; D might be TRBD1 (5 bases). The CDR3 is 16 residues long. V was trimmed by 0 bases and J by 0 bases, leaving 11 bases between them. The germline V gene encodes CDR1 SGHAT and CDR2 FQNNGV. CDR3 DNA sequence: TGTGCCAGCAGCTTAGATTGGGGGGGACTGAACACTGAAGCTTTCTTT. This translates into CASSLDWGGLNTEAFF.

The V gene is TRBV2, the J gene TRBJ2-7, with D maybe TRBD2 (6 bases). The CDR3 extends over 14 amino acids. Trimming removed 4 bases from V and 3 bases from J, with 13 bases in between. Germline values: CDR1 SNHLY, CDR2 FYNNEI. DNA of the CDR3: TGTGCCAGCAGTGTGGGAGGTGTCAACTACGAGCAGTACTTC. Protein product: CASSVGGVNYEQYF.

V and J are TRBV6-5 and TRBJ1-3, with no clear D. CDR1 MNHEY and CDR2 SVGAGI come from the germline V gene. V was clipped by 8 bases and J by 4 bases, with 9 bases between them. CDR3 size: 12 residues. The CDR3 nucleotides read TGTGCCAGCGGAGTCGCCGGAAACACCATATATTTT. Translated: CASGVAGNTIYF.

The chain couples TRBV20-1 to TRBJ2-1, with D possibly being TRBD1 (7 bases). Germline V gives CDR1 DFQATT, CDR2 SNEGSKA (reference sequence). The CDR3 has 11 amino acids. CDR3: CKNPGGNEQFF. The CDR3 nucleotides are TGCAAAAACCCAGGGGGGAATGAGCAGTTCTTC.

The V call is TRBV5-1, the J call TRBJ2-7; 7 bases agree with TRBD1. Germline values: CDR1 SGHRS, CDR2 YFSETQ. The ends lost 2 bases at V and 5 bases at J; junction bases unmatched: 4. CDR3 length equals 13 residues. The CDR3: CASSLYRGDEQYF. Written as DNA, the CDR3 is TGCGCCAGCAGCTTATACAGGGGAGACGAGCAGTACTTC. Complete variable domain (other parts from reference TRBV5-1 and TRBJ2-7): KAGVTQTPRYLIKTRGQQVTLSCSPISGHRSVSWYQQTPGQGLQFLFEYFSETQRNKGNFPGRFSGRQFSNSRSEMNVSTLELGDSALYLCASSLYRGDEQYFGPGTRLTVT.

The sample holds one count of this clone. V and J are TRBV5-1 and TRBJ2-5; D is uncertain. The J call is uncertain, as TRBJ2-7 better fits the DNA end. The V gene's germline CDR1 is SGHRS and CDR2 YFSETQ. The CDR3 length is 13 residues. The CDR3 spells CASSRTLSYEQYF. In nucleotides, the CDR3 is TGCGCCAGCAGCCGTACCCTCTCCTACGAGCAGTACTTC.

This clone was observed a single time. This rearrangement joins TRBV7-9 to TRBJ2-3, with no clear D. CDR3 size: 13 residues. V gave up 2 bases and J gave up 6 bases, with 9 bases separating them. Germline CDR1 SEHNR, CDR2 FQNEAQ (reference sequence). The CDR3 DNA reads TGTGCCAGCAGCTTAAACCCGCTGGATACGCAGTATTTT. This gives the protein CASSLNPLDTQYF.

This clone was counted between two and nine times. The CDR3 here is CASSSVTGELFF. The CDR3 region has the DNA TGCGCCAGCAGTAGCGTTACCGGGGAGCTGTTTTTT. The chain employs TRBV10-1 and TRBJ2-2; D gene ambiguous. This CDR3 region has 12 residues. Between the trimmed V and J ends, which lost 5 bases and 5 bases, there was a span of 6 bases. Germline CDR1 WNHNN, CDR2 SYGVQD (reference sequence).

V usage is TRBV28 and J usage is TRBJ2-5; D is undetermined. The DNA end lines up better with TRBJ2-7; the J call may be wrong. CDR1 and CDR2 (germline): MDHEN, SYDVKM. CDR3 length equals 11 residues. CDR3 residues: CASSFHAEQYF. CDR3 DNA sequence: TGTGCCAGCAGTTTTCATGCCGAGCAGTACTTC.

The chain is built from TRBV7-9 and TRBJ2-7; TRBD1 matches at 7 bases. The germline gives CDR1 SEHNR, CDR2 FQNEAQ (reference sequence). The CDR3 runs 14 residues. The junction had 4 bases not matched to a gene; V was cut back by 5 bases and J by 0 bases. For the CDR3, the DNA is TGTGCCAGCAGCCTGGACAGGAGCTCCTACGAGCAGTACTTC. Residues: CASSLDRSSYEQYF. Together with reference TRBV7-9 and TRBJ2-7, the CDR3 gives the full variable domain: DTGVSQNPRHKITKRGQNVTFRCDPISEHNRLYWYRQTLGQGPEFLTYFQNEAQLEKSRLLSDRFSAERPKGSFSTLEIQRTEQGDSAMYLCASSLDRSSYEQYFGPGTRLTVT.

V is TRBV5-1 and J is TRBJ2-7; D call uncertain. Trimming removed 2 bases from V and 2 bases from J, with 14 bases in between. Germline CDR1 is SGHRS and CDR2 is YFSETQ. The CDR3 totals 15 residues. The CDR3 DNA follows: TGCGCCAGCAGCTTCCAAAGGGCGTACACCTACGAGCAGTACTTC. This sequence encodes CASSFQRAYTYEQYF.

The chain joins TRBV28 to TRBJ1-1, with TRBD1 as a possible D gene (5 bases). In germline, CDR1 is MDHEN, CDR2 SYDVKM. Trimming took off 3 bases at V and 10 bases at J, with 18 bases between the two ends. The CDR3 is 14 residues long. CDR3 in DNA: TGTGCCAGCAGTTTTGTGGGGGAAGTGGCGGGAGCTTTCTTT. Amino acids: CASSFVGEVAGAFF.

This chain joins TRBV2 and TRBJ1-5; tentative D call: TRBD1 (6 bases). The CDR3 length is 14 residues. V was trimmed by 6 bases and J by 4 bases, leaving 13 bases between them. Germline assignment: CDR1 SNHLY and CDR2 FYNNEI. The CDR3 DNA is TGTGCCAGCAGCCTACAGGGTTTTAATCAGCCCCAGCATTTT. Translating gives CASSLQGFNQPQHF. The full variable domain, completed using reference TRBV2 and TRBJ1-5, is EPEVTQTPSHQVTQMGQEVILRCVPISNHLYFYWYRQILGQKVEFLVSFYNNEISEKSEIFDDQFSVERPDGSNFTLKIRSTKLEDSAMYFCASSLQGFNQPQHFGDGTRLSIL.

V is TRBV4-1 and J is TRBJ2-7, with 9 bases matching TRBD2. The CDR3 totals 16 residues. Germline V CDR1 and CDR2: MGHRA, YSYEKL. V shed 5 bases, J shed 3 bases, and the junction held 11 bases outside the gene matches. The CDR3 loop is CASSSTLAGAGYEQYF. The CDR3 DNA sequence: TGCGCCAGCAGCTCTACTTTAGCGGGAGCGGGCTACGAGCAGTACTTC.

This chain joins TRBV5-6 and TRBJ2-7; 7 bases are a match to TRBD2. The CDR3 is 15 amino acids. Trimming took 0 bases from V and 2 from J; bases not matched to a gene: 5. CDR1 is SGHDT, CDR2 YYEEEE, per germline. The CDR3 DNA is TGTGCCAGCAGCTTGGGGAGACTAGCCCCCTACGAGCAGTACTTC. Translating it yields CASSLGRLAPYEQYF.

V and J are TRBV29-1 and TRBJ2-1; 7 nucleotides line up with TRBD2. J lost 12 bases, V lost 7 bases, and 24 bases had no gene match. Germline CDR1 and CDR2: SQVTM and ANQGSEA. The length of the CDR3 is 16 residues. The CDR3 bases are TGCAGCGCTTATTGGATGGGGGAGGGTCCGTTTGGGGGGCAGTTCTTC. This encodes CSAYWMGEGPFGGQFF.

In its sample, this clone was seen a few times. The V call is TRBV9, the J call TRBJ2-1, with 9 bases aligning to TRBD2. Trimming cost V 3 bases and J 2 bases; bases outside gene matches: 9. The CDR3 length is 17 residues. Looked up from germline, CDR1 is SGDLS and CDR2 is YYNGEE. The CDR3 sequence: CASSAGGTSFPYNEQFF. The CDR3 DNA is TGTGCCAGCAGCGCGGGCGGGACTAGCTTCCCCTACAATGAGCAGTTCTTC.

V is TRBV6-6 and J is TRBJ1-5; D perhaps matches TRBD1 (5 bases). V gave up 8 bases and J gave up 0 bases, with 14 bases separating them. Per the germline V gene, CDR1 is MNHNY and CDR2 is SVGAGI (reference sequence). CDR3 length: 15 amino acids. As DNA, the CDR3 is TGTGCCAGCCGTAACACAGGAACTAGCAATCAGCCCCAGCATTTT. Its translation is CASRNTGTSNQPQHF.

The chain employs TRBV2 and TRBJ2-1; possibly TRBD1 or TRBD2 for D (5 bases each). V was clipped by 8 bases and J by 4 bases, with 15 bases between them. CDR3 length: 14 residues. Per germline, CDR1 SNHLY and CDR2 FYNNEI. CDR3 amino acids: CASGTRETYNEQFF. DNA of the CDR3: TGTGCCAGCGGGACCAGAGAAACATACAATGAGCAGTTCTTC.

The V gene is TRBV19, the J gene TRBJ2-3; D perhaps matches TRBD1 (5 bases). The CDR3 consists of 14 residues. The germline V gene encodes CDR1 LNHDA and CDR2 SQIVND (reference sequence). V was cut by 9 bases and J by 4 bases, with 17 bases left in between. The DNA for the CDR3 is TGTGCCAGCTCATCAGGGTATGGAGCAGATACGCAGTATTTT. This codes for CASSSGYGADTQYF. The variable domain in full, completed from reference TRBV19 and TRBJ2-3, reads DGGITQSPKYLFRKEGQNVTLSCEQNLNHDAMYWYRQDPGQGLRLIYYSQIVNDFQKGDIAEGYSVSREKKESFPLTVTSAQKNPTAFYLCASSSGYGADTQYFGPGTRLTVL.

The CDR3 loop reads CASSLWAGNYGYTF. CDR3 sequence (DNA): TGTGCCAGCAGTTTATGGGCAGGGAACTATGGCTACACCTTC. The genes are TRBV28 and TRBJ1-2, with a weak D call TRBD1 (5 bases). This CDR3 comprises 14 residues. Deletions cut 0 bases from V and 2 bases from J, with 7 bases between. Germline CDR1 reads MDHEN; CDR2 reads SYDVKM.

The J gene is TRBJ2-5, the V gene TRBV6-1; TRBD1 matches 9 bases. The junction had 12 bases not matched to a gene; V was cut back by 3 bases and J by 4 bases. This CDR3 contains 17 residues. Germline CDR1 MNHNS, CDR2 SASEGT. Here the CDR3 reads CASSDLGQGRGVETQYF. In nucleotides, the CDR3 is TGTGCCAGCAGTGACCTGGGACAGGGTAGAGGGGTAGAGACCCAGTACTTC.

The V call is TRBV6-6, the J call TRBJ1-3; D unclear. Trimming stripped 2 bases from V and 4 bases from J, with 3 bases between. The V gene's germline CDR1 is MNHNY and CDR2 SVGAGI (reference sequence). CDR3 length: 12 residues. Here the CDR3 DNA reads TGTGCCAGCAGTTACCAAGGAAACACCATATATTTT. This gives the protein CASSYQGNTIYF.

V usage is TRBV7-9 and J usage is TRBJ2-3; D ambiguous. This CDR3 contains 15 residues. Germline assignment: CDR1 SEHNR and CDR2 FQNEAQ (reference sequence). V was clipped by 4 bases and J by 0 bases, with 11 bases between them. The CDR3 is CASSSTLTSTDTQYF. CDR3 nucleotide sequence: TGTGCCAGCAGCTCCACCCTAACTAGCACAGATACGCAGTATTTT.

The rearrangement joins TRBV28 to TRBJ1-3; D is undetermined. V lost 3 bases and J 0 bases, leaving 6 bases between the germline ends. CDR3 length: 14 residues. Germline CDR1 MDHEN, CDR2 SYDVKM. The CDR3 sequence: CASSFGFSGNTIYF. CDR3 coding DNA: TGTGCCAGCAGTTTTGGGTTCTCTGGAAACACCATATATTTT.